Below, 32 T cell receptor beta chains from the same sample are listed, as sequenced in a study of T cell changes during pregnancy in multiple sclerosis. Generated by immunoSEQ multiplex PCR, the TCRdb table keeps only in-frame clones and is missing some. The table has about 42,000 clones, 84% seen once. The material was CD4+ T cells from peripheral blood mononuclear cells, obtained before pregnancy. These receptors were taken from a female donor with multiple sclerosis, enrolled in a pregnancy study.

This chain links TRBV6-5 with TRBJ2-5; no clear D. This CDR3 has 15 amino acids. V lost 0 bases and J lost 2, with 10 bases in between. Germline V lookup: CDR1 MNHEY, CDR2 SVGAGI. Here the CDR3 reads CASSYSMRQQETQYF. CDR3 DNA: TGTGCCAGCAGTTACTCTATGCGTCAACAAGAGACCCAGTACTTC.

The chain has TRBV11-2 and TRBJ2-1, with D uncertain. V was clipped by 0 bases and J by 0 bases, with 9 bases between them. Germline V CDR1 and CDR2: SGHAT, FQNNGV. The CDR3 runs to 16 residues. The CDR3 region has the DNA TGTGCCAGCAGCTTAGATTGGCAAACCTCCTACAATGAGCAGTTCTTC. Amino acid sequence: CASSLDWQTSYNEQFF.

J is TRBJ1-6 and V is TRBV5-1; 10 bases are a match to TRBD1. CDR1 is SGHRS, CDR2 YFSETQ, per germline. The V and J ends lost 8 bases and 9 bases, in that order; junction bases with no gene match: 8. The CDR3 is 14 residues long. CDR3 loop: CASSGTGEASPLHF. The CDR3 region has the DNA TGCGCCAGTTCCGGGACAGGGGAGGCTTCACCCCTCCACTTT.

The chain joins TRBV4-1 to TRBJ2-7, with D possibly matching TRBD2 (5 bases). Trimming cost V 4 bases and J 2 bases, with 9 bases left between them. From germline, CDR1 is MGHRA and CDR2 YSYEKL. The CDR3 runs to 13 residues. The CDR3 DNA reads as TGCGCCAGCAGCCTTCAGGAGGCCTACGAGCAGTACTTC. It yields the protein CASSLQEAYEQYF.

In this sample, this clone turned up a few times. J is TRBJ2-5 and V is TRBV6-6, with 11 bases identical to TRBD1. The V gene end was trimmed by 4 bases and the J gene end by 2 bases; junction bases not matched to a gene: 3. The CDR3 totals 15 residues. CDR1 is MNHNY, CDR2 SVGAGI, per germline (reference sequence). Here the CDR3 reads CASSSRDRGQETQYF. CDR3 nucleotide sequence: TGTGCCAGCAGTTCCCGGGACAGGGGGCAAGAGACCCAGTACTTC.

This clone showed up just a few times. The CDR3, as DNA: TGCAGTGCTAGTACCAGTACTGAAGCTTTCTTT. Protein sequence: CSASTSTEAFF. V usage is TRBV20-1 and J usage is TRBJ1-1, with D uncertain. The CDR3 is 11 amino acids. Trimming left V 3 bases short and J 5 bases short, with 7 bases between. Germline assignment: CDR1 DFQATT and CDR2 SNEGSKA (reference sequence).

This chain links TRBV10-3 with TRBJ1-1; possibly TRBD1 for D (5 bases). With 4 bases removed from V and 0 bases from J, the gap between germline ends came to 12 bases. This CDR3 has 15 amino acids. Per germline, CDR1 ENHRY and CDR2 SYGVKD. The CDR3: CAISGGAGVNTEAFF. Here the CDR3 DNA reads TGTGCCATCAGTGGTGGGGCGGGAGTGAACACTGAAGCTTTCTTT.

J is TRBJ1-1 and V is TRBV25-1, with D possibly matching TRBD1 (5 bases). V was cut by 4 bases and J by 6 bases, with 12 bases left in between. CDR1 and CDR2 (germline): MGHDK, SYGVNS. The CDR3 length is 13 residues. Here the CDR3 reads CASSGAGLPEAFF. CDR3 DNA sequence: TGTGCCAGCAGTGGGGCAGGGCTCCCTGAAGCTTTCTTT.

The chain is built from TRBV4-3 and TRBJ2-1, with 14 nucleotides matching TRBD2. CDR3 size: 18 residues. Looked up from germline, CDR1 is LGHNA and CDR2 is YSLEER. Germline trimming cut 6 bases from V and 1 base from J; bases unmatched to any gene: 8. CDR3 nucleotides: TGCGCCAGCAGTGTCCAGACTAGCGGGGGGGGGTCCTACAATGAGCAGTTCTTC. Translated: CASSVQTSGGGSYNEQFF.

This chain joins TRBV21-1 and TRBJ2-1; the table's D gene call, TRBD2, was not cross checked with the DNA. TRBV21-1 has pseudogene status. This CDR3 comprises 17 residues. The CDR3 DNA reads as TGTGCCAGCAGCACAACTCGACTAGCGGGACAGGACAATGAGCAGTTCTTC. This translates into CASSTTRLAGQDNEQFF.

The chain links TRBV9 to TRBJ2-5; D is unclear. The CDR3 has 14 residues. The germline V gene encodes CDR1 SGDLS and CDR2 YYNGEE. The germline V and J ends were trimmed by 3 bases and 5 bases, with 14 bases remaining between them. The CDR3: CASSEWYGPETQYF. For the CDR3, the DNA is TGTGCCAGCAGCGAATGGTACGGTCCGGAGACCCAGTACTTC.

This clone was observed a single time. The chain employs TRBV30 and TRBJ1-5; 9 positions agree with TRBD1. The CDR3 is made up of 18 amino acids. V shed 2 bases, J shed 3 bases, and the junction held 14 bases outside the gene matches. Per germline, CDR1 GTSNPN and CDR2 SVGIG (reference sequence). CDR3 coding DNA: TGTGCCTGGAGTTACCCCCCGGGACAGGGAATCTTCAATCAGCCCCAGCATTTT. This encodes CAWSYPPGQGIFNQPQHF. Full variable domain (rest looked up from reference TRBV30 and TRBJ1-5): SQTIHQWPATLVQPVGSPLSLECTVEGTSNPNLYWYRQAAGRGLQLLFYSVGIGQISSEVPQNLSASRPQDRQFILSSKKLLLSDSGFYLCAWSYPPGQGIFNQPQHFGDGTRLSIL.

This chain links TRBV6-5 with TRBJ1-2; perhaps TRBD1 as D (6 bases). Trimming pared 0 bases from V and 5 bases from J, leaving 13 bases between. This CDR3 has 15 amino acids. The germline gives CDR1 MNHEY, CDR2 SVGAGI. DNA for the CDR3: TGTGCCAGCAGTTACTCTTACAGGGAAAAATATGGCTACACCTTC. Translation gives CASSYSYREKYGYTF.

This clone was observed at least ten times. V and J are TRBV7-3 and TRBJ1-6; D not resolved. Germline V CDR1 and CDR2: SGHTA, FQGTGA. CDR3 size: 13 residues. Trimming took off 7 bases at V and 6 bases at J, with 10 bases between the two ends. The CDR3 nucleotides read TGTGCCAGCACCAAGCGTCGTAATTCACCCCTCCACTTT. As protein: CASTKRRNSPLHF.

The gene calls are TRBV5-1 and TRBJ1-4; TRBD1 matches at 12 bases. The CDR3 consists of 15 residues. V lost 5 bases, J lost 3 bases, and 2 bases stayed unmatched. Germline lookup yields CDR1 SGHRS and CDR2 YFSETQ. The CDR3 loop reads CASRGQGASNEKLFF. CDR3 in DNA: TGCGCCAGCAGGGGACAGGGGGCTTCTAATGAAAAACTGTTTTTT.

This clone occurred a few times. The chain couples TRBV14 to TRBJ1-1; possible D gene TRBD1, 6 bases. The CDR3 is made up of 15 amino acids. Germline V gene sequence: CDR1 SGHDN, CDR2 FVKESK. V was trimmed by 1 base and J by 11 bases, leaving 20 bases between them. This CDR3 is CASSQGGGRTMAAFF. The CDR3, as DNA: TGTGCCAGCAGCCAAGGGGGGGGCAGAACCATGGCGGCTTTCTTT.

The rearrangement uses TRBV18 and TRBJ1-1, with D possibly TRBD1 on 5 matching bases. V dropped 1 base and J dropped 5 bases, with 11 bases sitting between them. CDR3 length: 14 amino acids. CDR1 is KGHSH and CDR2 is LQKENI in the germline V gene. The CDR3 reads CASSPRVGVTEAFF. CDR3 in DNA: TGTGCCAGCTCACCACGAGTAGGGGTTACTGAAGCTTTCTTT.

J is TRBJ2-1 and V is TRBV4-1; TRBD2 matches at 8 bases. The ends lost 0 bases at V and 8 bases at J; junction bases unmatched: 15. The CDR3 spans 18 residues. Germline-derived CDR1 and CDR2 are MGHRA and YSYEKL. CDR3 sequence (DNA): TGCGCCAGCAGCCAAGATTACGGGGAGCGGGGGTATGTCTATGAGCAGTTCTTC. Translation gives CASSQDYGERGYVYEQFF.

As regards this clone: One junction end disagrees with the germline gene, perhaps due to a read error. The chain combines TRBV6-1 with TRBJ1-5; TRBD1 might be the D (6 bases). The CDR3 is 15 amino acids. Germline-derived CDR1 and CDR2 are MNHNS and SASEGT. Here the CDR3 DNA reads TGTGCCACCAGTGGACCCAGGGGAAGCAATCAGCCCCAGCATTTT. Its protein product is CATSGPRGSNQPQHF.

The chain uses TRBV11-3 and TRBJ2-7; D possibly corresponds to TRBD2 (5 bases). The CDR3 has 14 residues. Trimming took off 5 bases at V and 2 bases at J, with 13 bases between the two ends. The germline V gene has CDR1 SGHNT and CDR2 YENEEA. DNA of the CDR3: TGTGCCAGCAGCCCTTCGACGGGGACCTACGAGCAGTACTTC. It encodes CASSPSTGTYEQYF.

This chain links TRBV7-2 with TRBJ1-3; 7 nucleotides match TRBD1. Germline V gene lookup returns CDR1 SGHTA and CDR2 FQGNSA. V was clipped by 3 bases and J by 0 bases; unmatched bases: 5. This CDR3 region has 16 residues. The CDR3 region is CASSFGQAHSGNTIYF. The CDR3 nucleotides are TGTGCCAGCAGCTTTGGACAGGCCCACTCTGGAAACACCATATATTTT.

The gene calls are TRBV5-1 and TRBJ1-4; D remains unclear. V was trimmed by 4 bases and J by 4 bases, leaving 11 bases between them. This CDR3 region has 14 residues. Germline values: CDR1 SGHRS, CDR2 YFSETQ. CDR3 protein: CASSKTLDNEKLFF. In nucleotides, the CDR3 is TGCGCCAGCAGCAAGACACTGGATAATGAAAAACTGTTTTTT.

The V and J genes are TRBV19 and TRBJ2-4; D is undetermined. Trimming removed 1 base from V and 4 bases from J, with 5 bases in between. The germline gives CDR1 LNHDA, CDR2 SQIVND (reference sequence). The CDR3 has 13 residues. CDR3 coding DNA: TGTGCCAGTAGTATAGGACATAAAAACATTCAGTACTTC. Amino acid sequence: CASSIGHKNIQYF.

The chain joins TRBV30 to TRBJ1-5; the match to TRBD1 covers 8 bases. Germline V lookup: CDR1 GTSNPN, CDR2 SVGIG (reference sequence). The CDR3 loop spans 13 amino acids. The J segment lost 5 bases and the V segment lost 0 bases, leaving 0 bases of the junction unmatched. DNA for the CDR3: TGTGCCTGGAGTGTACAGGGGGATCAGCCCCAGCATTTT. As protein: CAWSVQGDQPQHF.

The CDR3 sequence is CASSIMGVGEQYF. DNA of the CDR3: TGTGCCAGTAGTATTATGGGCGTTGGGGAGCAGTACTTC. The V gene is TRBV19, the J gene TRBJ2-7; D is unresolved. Trimming removed 3 bases at V and 7 bases at J, with 13 bases between. The CDR3 runs to 13 residues. Per the germline V gene, CDR1 is LNHDA and CDR2 is SQIVND (reference sequence).

The chain combines TRBV20-1 with TRBJ2-7, with D perhaps matching TRBD1 (5 bases). The CDR3 has 11 residues. The V end lost 6 bases, the J end lost 4 bases, and 10 bases lay between the germline ends. Germline V gene data show CDR1 as DFQATT and CDR2 as SNEGSKA (reference sequence). The chain's CDR3 is CSAVREYEQYF. The CDR3 region has the DNA TGCAGTGCGGTCAGGGAATACGAGCAGTACTTC.

This rearrangement joins TRBV7-2 to TRBJ1-5; 9 bases are a match to TRBD1. Per germline, CDR1 SGHTA and CDR2 FQGNSA. V shed 5 bases, J shed 1 base, and the junction held 3 bases outside the gene matches. The CDR3 runs 15 residues. The CDR3 coding sequence is TGTGCCAGCAGCACCGGACAGGGGAGCAATCAGCCCCAGCATTTT. It is translated as CASSTGQGSNQPQHF.

This clone was counted a few times. The chain joins TRBV9 to TRBJ1-1; D is unresolved. Between the trimmed V and J ends, which lost 4 bases and 5 bases, there was a span of 12 bases. This CDR3 region has 13 residues. Germline assignment: CDR1 SGDLS and CDR2 YYNGEE. For the CDR3, the DNA is TGTGCCAGCAGCAACAGTAAGGTGACTGAAGCTTTCTTT. It translates to CASSNSKVTEAFF.

The rearrangement joins TRBV6-5 to TRBJ2-5, with D perhaps TRBD2 (7 bases). Germline V CDR1 and CDR2: MNHEY, SVGAGI. The CDR3 loop spans 13 amino acids. V was cut by 4 bases and J by 5 bases, with 11 bases left in between. CDR3 residues: CASSWGGRETQYF. In DNA form, the CDR3 reads TGTGCCAGCAGTTGGGGGGGCCGGGAGACCCAGTACTTC.

In its sample, this clone ranks as medium-sized. CDR3 nucleotides: TGTGCCAGCGTCCCCAGGGCCCTAGGCACTGAAGCTTTCTTT. Residues: CASVPRALGTEAFF. The chain is built from TRBV6-5 and TRBJ1-1; possibly TRBD1 for D (5 bases). V was pared by 8 bases and J by 4 bases, with 17 bases between. The CDR3 contains 14 residues. CDR1 and CDR2 (germline): MNHEY, SVGAGI.

The V call is TRBV21-1, the J call TRBJ1-2; TRBD1 is the table's D call, not checked against the DNA. TRBV21-1 is reported as a pseudogene. The length of the CDR3 is 15 residues. The CDR3 coding sequence is TGTGCCAGCAGCCTAGGGGTGCAGGGGTACTATGGCTACACCTTC. It specifies CASSLGVQGYYGYTF.

The CDR3, as DNA: TGTGCCATCAGTGAAGAGGGAGGAAATGGCGGGAACACCATATATTTT. Translating gives CAISEEGGNGGNTIYF. The rearrangement uses TRBV10-3 and TRBJ1-3, with unresolved D. This CDR3 is built from 16 residues. V was cut by 3 bases and J by 7 bases, with 19 bases left in between. Per germline, CDR1 ENHRY and CDR2 SYGVKD.